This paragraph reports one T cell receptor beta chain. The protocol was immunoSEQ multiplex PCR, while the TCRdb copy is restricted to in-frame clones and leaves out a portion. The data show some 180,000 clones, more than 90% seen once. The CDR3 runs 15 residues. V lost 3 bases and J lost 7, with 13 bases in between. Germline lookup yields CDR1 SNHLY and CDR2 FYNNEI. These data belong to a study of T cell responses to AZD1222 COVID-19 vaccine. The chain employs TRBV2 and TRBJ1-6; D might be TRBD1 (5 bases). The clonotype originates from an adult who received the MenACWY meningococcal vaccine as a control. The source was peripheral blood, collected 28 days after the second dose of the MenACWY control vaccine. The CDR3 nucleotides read TGTGCCAGCAGTGATGTCCAGGGCGCGAATTCACCCCTCCACTTT. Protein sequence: CASSDVQGANSPLHF.